The present TCR beta chain was sequenced within a study of control samples from healthy donors and cancer patients (dated by TCRdb to 2020 to 2021). The library was made by the immunoSEQ multiplex PCR assay. Here the immuneACCESS table is served through TCRdb, limited to in-frame sequences with V and J called. Missing clones are a known gap in these copies; in checked studies unresolved V genes cover under half, and the rest lacks a known reason. The table for this sample lists hundreds of thousands of clones; 80% to 95% of them were counted only once. The biggest ten clones account for more than 6% of the sample. Points on this clone: Its antigen target is currently unknown. No base qualities exist here, and no much larger clone lies one base off it.

CDR1 and CDR2, looked up from the germline V gene, are LGHNT and FRNRAP. The CDR3 sequence holds 15 residues, the cysteine and phenylalanine included. The read is trimmed to its CDR3 DNA, 45 bases read in frame from base 1. V sheds 0 bases and J sheds 5 bases, leaving 13 bases between their ends. The clonotype comes from a man aged 35 to 55 with head and neck cancer. Sequencing was carried out using PBMCs. The rearrangement joined TRBV12-5 to TRBJ1-1; the D gene identity is not certain. The DNA reads TGTGCTAGTGGTTTGGTCTCGGGCGCGACTACTGAAGCTTTCTTT. The translation is CASGLVSGATTEAFF.